The count of the clone carrying this TCR beta chain is one. Its antigen is not identified. Germline V lookup: CDR1 WNHNN, CDR2 SYGVQD (reference sequence). Trimming removed 6 bases from V and 4 bases from J, with 16 bases in between. This CDR3 comprises 14 residues. This specimen belongs to a study of shared clonotypes between healthy human individuals. Libraries were prepared by immunoSEQ multiplex PCR; TCRdb keeps only in-frame clonotypes and omits some of them. This sample carries some 2.1 million clones, 90% to 95% of them seen once, and the ten largest clones take under 0.15%. Study-level findings and limits: Clonotype sharing across several donors was observed for 5% to 6.5% of naive CD4 clonotypes.

Sequenced input: naive CD4+ T cells sorted from blood. Subset given: CD45RA+ positively selected. The J gene is TRBJ2-7, the V gene TRBV10-1; D might be TRBD1 (5 bases). The sequence derives from a man aged 18 to 29 in good health. CDR3 sequence (DNA): TGCGCCAGCAGCCCCCAAGGTCCAGGGTACGAGCAGTACTTC. It encodes CASSPQGPGYEQYF.